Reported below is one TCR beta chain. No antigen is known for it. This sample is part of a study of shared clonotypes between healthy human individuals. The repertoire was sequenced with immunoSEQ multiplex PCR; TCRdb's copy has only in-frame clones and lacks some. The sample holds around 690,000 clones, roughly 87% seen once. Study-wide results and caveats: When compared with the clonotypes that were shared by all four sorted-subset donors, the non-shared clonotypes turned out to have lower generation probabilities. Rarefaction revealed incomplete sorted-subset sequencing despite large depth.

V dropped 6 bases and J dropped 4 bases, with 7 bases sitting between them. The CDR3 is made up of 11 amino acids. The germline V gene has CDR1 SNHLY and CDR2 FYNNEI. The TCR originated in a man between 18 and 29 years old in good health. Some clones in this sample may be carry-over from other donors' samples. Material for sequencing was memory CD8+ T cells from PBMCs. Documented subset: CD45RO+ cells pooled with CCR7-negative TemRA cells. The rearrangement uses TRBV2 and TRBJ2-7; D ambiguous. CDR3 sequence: CASRTLYEQYF. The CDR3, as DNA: TGTGCCAGCAGGACCCTTTACGAGCAGTACTTC.